The clone carrying this T cell receptor beta chain was detected only once. Its antigen is as yet unknown. The junction differs from germline at one of its ends, possibly a read error. These data are taken from a study of a mutant IDH1 vaccine in newly diagnosed glioma. About the research overall: The therapy given earlier, which was standard therapy, consisted of radiotherapy, temozolomide, or both, and most of the patients received both.

Time point: week 23, last vaccination. Alongside topical imiquimod, each dose of vaccine comprised 300 ug of mutant IDH1 20-mer peptide. The protocol was immunoSEQ multiplex PCR, while the TCRdb copy is restricted to in-frame clones and leaves out a portion. The sample lists around 76,000 clones, approximately 85% occurring once. This CDR3 has 17 amino acids. From germline, CDR1 is SGHTA and CDR2 FQGNSA. The genes are TRBV7-2 and TRBJ2-3; 12 nucleotides match TRBD1. The sequence came from a woman aged 45-60 years with glioma. The material sequenced was PBMCs, taken from a glioma patient whose treatment included an IDH1 peptide vaccine. The CDR3 nucleotides read TGTGCCAGCAGCTTAGTGGGACAGGGGGCGCCCGCAGATATGCAGTATTTT. Its protein is CASSLVGQGAPADMQYF.